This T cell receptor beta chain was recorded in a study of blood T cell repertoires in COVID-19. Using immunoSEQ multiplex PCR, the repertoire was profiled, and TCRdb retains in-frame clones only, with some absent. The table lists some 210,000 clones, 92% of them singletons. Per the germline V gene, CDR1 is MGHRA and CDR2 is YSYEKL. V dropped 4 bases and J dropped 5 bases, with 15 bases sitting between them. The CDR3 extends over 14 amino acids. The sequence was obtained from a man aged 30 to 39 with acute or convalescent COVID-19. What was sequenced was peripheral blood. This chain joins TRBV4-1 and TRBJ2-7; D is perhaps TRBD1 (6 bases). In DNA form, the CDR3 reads TGCGCCAGCAGCCTTGGACAGCGGTACCACGAGCAGTACTTC. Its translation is CASSLGQRYHEQYF.